Listed below are T cell receptor beta chains from one sample, sequenced in a study of neoadjuvant anti-PD-1 for oral cavity cancer. TCRdb's table, derived via immunoSEQ multiplex PCR, lists solely in-frame clones and lacks some. Counted here are approximately 15,000 clones, around 34% occurring once; the ten biggest clones make up 35% to 45%. The sample here was tumor tissue, taken after nivolumab (anti-PD-1) treatment. Receptors originate from a person aged 35 to 85 with oral cavity squamous cell carcinoma. The CDR3 runs from the conserved cysteine through the conserved F or W. The D gene is left open where the match is weak. Size tells how often a clone was seen (once, few, many) or the class of an expanded clone, and some rows leave it out.

j_call,clone_size,d_call,v_call,cdr3_nt,cdr3_aa
TRBJ1-6,many,NA,TRBV11-2,TGTGCCAGCAGCTTATTGCAGGATAATTCACCCCTCCACTTT,CASSLLQDNSPLHF
TRBJ1-1,NA,NA,TRBV7-9,TGTGCCAGCACGGCAGGAGGGACTGAAGCTTTCTTT,CASTAGGTEAFF
TRBJ2-7,medium-sized,NA,TRBV15,TGTGCCACCAGCAGAGAAGGTAGGGGCTACGAGCAGTACTTC,CATSREGRGYEQYF
TRBJ2-3,NA,NA,TRBV5-1,TGCGCCAGCAGCTTGGAAGGGAGCACAGATACGCAGTATTTT,CASSLEGSTDTQYF
TRBJ1-1,few,NA,TRBV27,TGTGCCAGCAGTACCCCCCTACGGGGACTGAACACTGAAGCTTTCTTT,CASSTPLRGLNTEAFF
TRBJ2-7,NA,TRBD2,TRBV7-2,TGTGCCAGCAGCTCTAGCCTACTAGCGGGGACCTACGAGCAGTACTTC,CASSSSLLAGTYEQYF
TRBJ2-3,NA,TRBD1,TRBV9,TGTGCCAGCAGCGTAGCTTCAGGGGGCCTCACAGATACGCAGTATTTT,CASSVASGGLTDTQYF
TRBJ1-5,NA,NA,TRBV6-1,TGTGCCAGCAGTTTGAGACAGAACAATCAGCCCCAGCATTTT,CASSLRQNNQPQHF
TRBJ2-5,many,TRBD2,TRBV7-9,TGTGCCAGCAGTCTACTAGCGGGGGGCCAAGAGACCCAGTACTTC,CASSLLAGGQETQYF
TRBJ2-2,few,TRBD1,TRBV5-4,TGTGCCAGCAGCGATCGACAGGGGGCGACCGGGGAGCTGTTTTTT,CASSDRQGATGELFF
TRBJ2-5,NA,NA,TRBV6-5,TGTGCCAGCAGTTATTCCTTACCAGAGCGGGCAGAGACCCAGTACTTC,CASSYSLPERAETQYF
TRBJ2-7,large,NA,TRBV5-1,TGCGCCAGCAGCGGCGGACAGTCGAGCTCCTACGAGCAGTACTTC,CASSGGQSSSYEQYF
TRBJ2-1,NA,NA,TRBV6-5,TGTGCCAGCTCTAGGGGGGGATCCTACAATGAGCAGTTCTTC,CASSRGGSYNEQFF
TRBJ2-3,medium-sized,TRBD2,TRBV18,TGTGCCAGCTCACCAAGCGGGGGGGGAGATACGCAGTATTTT,CASSPSGGGDTQYF
TRBJ2-3,few,NA,TRBV28,TGTGCCAGCAGGGGGGATTTACAGGTCCGCACAGATACGCAGTATTTT,CASRGDLQVRTDTQYF
TRBJ1-1,once,TRBD1,TRBV4-1,TGCGCCAGCAGCCAACCTCTTTCCGGGACAGGGCCTCACACTGAAGCTTTCTTT,CASSQPLSGTGPHTEAFF
TRBJ1-5,NA,NA,TRBV21-1,TGTGCCAGCAGCGTTCCCGGGACGTCGGGCAATCAGCCCCAGCATTTT,CASSVPGTSGNQPQHF
TRBJ2-3,NA,NA,TRBV9,TGTGCCAGCAGCGTATATGGGCGAGCGAGCACAGATACGCAGTATTTT,CASSVYGRASTDTQYF
TRBJ1-6,NA,NA,TRBV4-1,TGCGCCAGCAGCCAAGGGGACGGTTTTCTCTCACCCCTCCACTTT,CASSQGDGFLSPLHF
TRBJ2-7,few,NA,TRBV7-2,TGTGCCAGCACCTCACCCAGGGTCAACGAGCAGTACTTC,CASTSPRVNEQYF
TRBJ1-2,few,NA,TRBV27,TGTGCCAGCAGTTCCAGGTCTAACTATGGCTACACCTTC,CASSSRSNYGYTF
TRBJ2-2,few,TRBD1,TRBV4-2,TGTGCCAGCAGCCAACAACAGGGGGTGAGGGACACCGGGGAGCTGTTTTTT,CASSQQQGVRDTGELFF
TRBJ2-5,NA,NA,TRBV5-1,TGCGCCAGCAGCTTGAAAGAGACCCAGTACTTC,CASSLKETQYF
TRBJ2-3,few,NA,TRBV30,TGTGCCTGGAGTGTAATCGGAGATACGCAGTATTTT,CAWSVIGDTQYF
TRBJ2-4,NA,NA,TRBV6-6,TGTGCCAGCAGCCGTGACCCAGCAGCCAAAAACATTCAGTACTTC,CASSRDPAAKNIQYF
TRBJ2-3,medium-sized,NA,TRBV5-1,TGCGCCAGCAGCCTGGATGCATATCTCACAGATACGCAGTATTTT,CASSLDAYLTDTQYF
TRBJ2-2,NA,TRBD1,TRBV9,TGTGCCAGCAGCGTAGGTGGGACAGGGAACACCGGGGAGCTGTTTTTT,CASSVGGTGNTGELFF
TRBJ2-5,NA,TRBD1,TRBV9,TGTGCCAGCAGCGATGGGACAGGGGTGGAGACCCAGTACTTC,CASSDGTGVETQYF
TRBJ1-1,NA,TRBD1,TRBV15,TGTGCCACCAGCAGAGAGCGACGACAGGGCAGCACTGAAGCTTTCTTT,CATSRERRQGSTEAFF
TRBJ2-2,NA,NA,TRBV14,TGTGCCAGCAGCCGCAGCCGAAACACCGGGGAGCTGTTTTTT,CASSRSRNTGELFF
TRBJ2-1,NA,TRBD2,TRBV5-1,TGCGCCAGCAGCTTGGGACTAGCGGGGGGGCCCAATGAGCAGTTCTTC,CASSLGLAGGPNEQFF
TRBJ1-1,NA,TRBD1,TRBV7-9,TGTGCCAGCAGCCGAGAAACGGACAGGGCTGATTTT,CASSRETDRADF
TRBJ2-2,NA,NA,TRBV7-7,TGTGCCAGCAGCCCTCAGAACACCGGGGAGCTGTTTTTT,CASSPQNTGELFF
TRBJ2-3,NA,NA,TRBV21-1,TGTGCCAGCACCCAGGGGCGGGCAGCTGTCGTCACAGATACGCAGTATTTT,CASTQGRAAVVTDTQYF
TRBJ2-7,few,NA,TRBV29-1,TGCAGCGTTGACGCCCACCGGGGGCAGGGTGCCTACGAGCAGTACTTC,CSVDAHRGQGAYEQYF
TRBJ1-2,medium-sized,TRBD1,TRBV7-2,TGTGCCAGCAGCCAGGCAGGGGGCTCCGTGTATGGCTACACCTTC,CASSQAGGSVYGYTF